This TCR beta chain was profiled in a study of blood T cell repertoires in COVID-19. The wider study: Nucleic acid was either cDNA or gDNA, and it came from T cells, B-cell-depleted T cells, or PBMCs.

The CDR3 sequence is 13 residues long. V lost 0 bases and J 13 bases, leaving 10 bases between the germline ends. CDR1 MNHNY and CDR2 SVGAGI come from the germline V gene (reference sequence). Original processing methods: Reference gene primer amplification gave nucleated cell count estimates. Here immunoSEQ multiplex PCR was the method, and the copy in TCRdb shows in-frame clones only, minus some. From that table come the V and J calls and clone size; the DNA was used to work out D and trimming. The table shows 200,000 to 300,000 clones, with approximately 87% occurring only once. Sequencing used peripheral blood. This TCR was sampled from a man between 60 and 70 years old with acute or convalescent COVID-19. The V call is TRBV6-6, the J call TRBJ1-6, with D unresolved. CDR3: CASSYSRDPPLHF. CDR3 coding DNA: TGTGCCAGCAGTTACTCGAGGGATCCCCCCCTCCACTTT.